A selection of T cell receptor beta chains follows, all from one sample in a study of blood T cell repertoires in COVID-19. Method: immunoSEQ multiplex PCR; TCRdb's copy keeps in-frame clones and lacks some. The sample holds some 270,000 clones, more than 65% seen once. What was sequenced was peripheral blood. The receptors originated from a person aged 65-85 years with COVID-19, enrolled during active disease. The CDR3 runs from the conserved cysteine through the conserved F or W. A D gene is named only where the DNA matches it firmly. Not every row has a clone size; where given, it reads once, few, many or a size class.

v_call	d_call	clone_size	j_call	cdr3_aa
TRBV28	.	.	TRBJ2-7	CASSLEGSYELYF
TRBV7-9	.	.	TRBJ1-5	CASSFGGTNQPQHF
TRBV19	TRBD2	.	TRBJ2-1	CASSIFPGGRGEQFF
TRBV4-2	.	.	TRBJ1-4	CASSQDLLSRGGVEKLFF
TRBV19	TRBD1	.	TRBJ1-5	CASKGQGDSPQHF
TRBV19	TRBD1	.	TRBJ2-2	CASNRGRIGELFF
TRBV7-2	.	once	TRBJ1-3	CASLMDSNSGNTIYF
TRBV2	TRBD2	.	TRBJ2-5	CASSDLAGSQETQYF
TRBV5-4	.	.	TRBJ2-3	CASSLAGSTDTQYF
TRBV21-1	.	.	TRBJ1-2	CASSKGPSGTGYNYGYTF
TRBV7-9	.	.	TRBJ1-4	CASSLVSEEGVREKLFF
TRBV7-2	.	.	TRBJ1-5	CASSLEGPGTNQPQHF
TRBV9	.	few	TRBJ2-7	CASSLQSRGYEQYF
TRBV7-9	.	.	TRBJ2-5	CASSPAGFRGRKKTQYF
TRBV30	TRBD1	.	TRBJ2-3	CAWSRDRGRDTQYF
TRBV3-1/TRBV3-2	TRBD2	once	TRBJ2-5	CASSQGCGNSGESGTQYF
TRBV7-3	.	.	TRBJ2-2	CASSLQQGYTGELFF
TRBV3-1/TRBV3-2	TRBD2	.	TRBJ2-3	CASSQGAGGFPQYTDTQYF
TRBV13	.	.	TRBJ1-2	CASSFRSKSGYTF
TRBV12-5	.	.	TRBJ2-7	CASGLAGDHPPYEQYF
TRBV5-4	TRBD1	few	TRBJ2-7	CASSLEGQFHEQYF
TRBV7-2	.	.	TRBJ2-5	CASSINVYEKTQYF
TRBV2	TRBD2	.	TRBJ2-5	CASSESGLAGSQETQYF
TRBV7-6	TRBD2	.	TRBJ2-7	CASSLVVGLNHEQYF
TRBV6-6	.	.	TRBJ2-3	CASSYLDTQYF
TRBV29-1	.	few	TRBJ2-2	CSVVTSNLGAGELFF
TRBV5-1	.	.	TRBJ2-7	CASSPSGQVYEQYF
TRBV10-3	TRBD1	few	TRBJ1-6	CAISDKGQDNSPLHF
TRBV6-5	.	.	TRBJ2-7	CASSYSGDTKIKKQYF
TRBV28	TRBD2	.	TRBJ2-4	CASTRGGLAKNIQYF
TRBV3-1/TRBV3-2	.	.	TRBJ2-2	CASSLRVDTGELFF
TRBV19	TRBD1	.	TRBJ1-4	CASSPTGGGLNEKLFF
TRBV28	.	.	TRBJ1-6	CASRNPGVNSPLHF
TRBV4-1	TRBD1	.	TRBJ1-1	CASSQDSGGSGKAFF
TRBV6-5	.	.	TRBJ1-1	CASSYSTPSGTEAFF
TRBV27	.	few	TRBJ2-3	CASSFGPNTQYF
TRBV7-2	TRBD1	.	TRBJ1-2	CASSLFGQGASPYRGYTF
TRBV7-9	.	.	TRBJ2-1	CASSLGRLGGGTYNEQFF
TRBV11-3	.	.	TRBJ2-2	CASSGGRTGELFF
TRBV6-2/TRBV6-3	.	few	TRBJ1-2	CASSYSEQGRGYTF
TRBV6-5	TRBD2	.	TRBJ2-7	CASSRPGSGSREQYF
TRBV19	TRBD1	.	TRBJ1-1	CASSFPTGGLDTEAFF
TRBV25-1	.	.	TRBJ1-1	CASSDGRGNTEAFF
TRBV4-3	TRBD1	.	TRBJ2-2	CASSQGGQGGTGELFF
TRBV4-1	TRBD1	.	TRBJ2-7	CASSQSPQGAGYEQYF
TRBV15	.	few	TRBJ2-5	CATSRAPTAVETQYF
TRBV6-6	.	.	TRBJ1-6	CASSYLSGRGNSPLHF
TRBV15	.	once	TRBJ2-5	CATSETGRQETQYF
TRBV29-1	.	.	TRBJ2-1	CSVERYNEQFF
TRBV24-1	.	.	TRBJ1-2	CATSDHDSNYGYTF
TRBV3-1/TRBV3-2	.	few	TRBJ1-3	CASSNLPEATSGNTIYF
TRBV3-1/TRBV3-2	.	.	TRBJ2-7	CASSQSTSRQDLNEQYF